These T cell receptor beta chains were read from a single sample in a study of T cell responses to AZD1222 COVID-19 vaccine. Some clones are missing from TCRdb's copy, which holds only in-frame ones; the method was immunoSEQ multiplex PCR. The repertoire holds 200,000 to 250,000 clones, with roughly 91% as singletons. The sample here was peripheral blood, taken on day 0 of MenACWY control vaccination. The source of these receptors is an adult in good health. Both conserved end residues are part of each CDR3. Clone size is not always given. Where it is, it says once, few, many or a class for expanded clones.

TRBV6-4,NA,TRBJ1-1,CASSDSFAQSNRGTEAFF
TRBV7-9,NA,TRBJ2-5,CASSWKGEETQYF
TRBV6-6,few,TRBJ2-1,CASSYPSAGVYNEQFF
TRBV30,NA,TRBJ1-2,CAWDRMNYGYTF
TRBV3-1/TRBV3-2,NA,TRBJ2-5,CASSQVISGAPETQYF
TRBV6-5,NA,TRBJ2-3,CASAGISTDTQYF
TRBV18,NA,TRBJ1-4,CASSPPGTGAISTNEKLFF
TRBV5-1,NA,TRBJ2-5,CASSFHYKQETQYF
TRBV2,NA,TRBJ2-3,CASSRTATSTDTQYF
TRBV7-2,NA,TRBJ1-6,CASSPPAGLGSPLHF
TRBV5-1,few,TRBJ1-6,CASSLAGTGSNSPLHF
TRBV3-1/TRBV3-2,NA,TRBJ1-1,CASSPTGPGTEAFF
TRBV19,NA,TRBJ1-2,CASSMNGYTF
TRBV18,NA,TRBJ1-5,CASSSDRNQPQHF
TRBV5-5,NA,TRBJ2-1,CASSFRGQPWPSFF
TRBV5-8,NA,TRBJ1-4,CASSSSPGTVATNEKLFF
TRBV3-1/TRBV3-2,NA,TRBJ1-6,CASSPTGRNSPLHF
TRBV29-1,once,TRBJ2-1,CSVEDLRADSYNEQFF
TRBV6-4,NA,TRBJ2-3,CASSVGQGKGTDTQYF
TRBV14,NA,TRBJ2-1,CASSLTTEGQGNEQFF
TRBV7-9,few,TRBJ2-7,CASSFRPNEQYF
TRBV18,NA,TRBJ2-2,CASSAQGSGTGELFF
TRBV2,NA,TRBJ1-4,CASSDWQGSNEKLFF
TRBV9,NA,TRBJ2-2,CASSVVAGGPGTGELFF